This T cell receptor (beta chain) was recorded in a study of T-cell memory formation after mild COVID-19. The wider study: Clustering of TCRs was largely donor specific.

The authors produced TCR alpha and TCR beta cDNA libraries with sample barcodes and UMIs by 5'RACE using constant-segment primers. A single record per CDR3 protein comes from TCRdb applying MiXCR to the 5' RACE reads. The table includes just over 400,000 distinct CDR3 sequences, 20% to 30% detected once. V was trimmed by 7 bases and J by 3 bases, leaving 16 bases between them. This CDR3 contains 13 residues. From germline, CDR1 is SQVTM and CDR2 ANQGSEA. General study points: The CD4+ clones that contracted clustered mainly within CM and EM, and the CD8+ clones concentrated in EMRA. Memory from before infection featured some responding clones, which suggests cross-reactive memory joined.

Of note for this clonotype: What it recognizes is unknown.

This clonotype was sampled from an adult woman who had mild COVID-19 (a few samples of this study predate the infection). Cell type and time point are not known. The sample was PBMCs or a T cell subset sorted from them (not recorded which). The chain employs TRBV29-1 and TRBJ2-7, with D maybe TRBD2 (6 bases). The CDR3 is CSALRRDHYEQYF. The CDR3 DNA follows: TGCAGCGCCCTGAGGAGGGACCACTACGAGCAGTACTTC.